This TCR beta chain emerged from a study of control samples from healthy donors and cancer patients. The data were produced by immunoSEQ multiplex PCR, yet TCRdb's version contains in-frame clones alone and is incomplete. Altogether 80,000 to 100,000 clones are present, approximately 86% being singletons, with the ten largest covering about 14%. The V end lost 4 bases, the J end lost 1 base, and 10 bases lay between the germline ends. This CDR3 region has 15 residues. The V gene's germline CDR1 is MGHRA and CDR2 YSYEKL. The clonotype was recovered from a man aged 25 to 40 in good health. Specimen: blood. The chain employs TRBV4-1 and TRBJ2-2; TRBD2 might be the D (6 bases). For the CDR3, the DNA is TGCGCCAGCAGCCTAGCGGAGATGAACACCGGGGAGCTGTTTTTT. Translation gives CASSLAEMNTGELFF.